This T cell receptor (beta chain) was captured by sequencing in a study of beta chain features in type 1 diabetes (dated by TCRdb to about 2018). General notes on the study: Mean age, gender distribution, total cell number and subset yield did not differ between patients and healthy donors. In the study, recently diagnosed type 1 diabetes patients and matched healthy donors were compared on the TCRB repertoires of their sorted circulating CD4+ T cell subsets. Whereas all 30 or so donors provided naive and central memory subsets, regulatory and stem cell-like memory subsets were isolated from just 8 patients and roughly eight healthy donors. A total of over 95,000,000 sorted cells were examined across all samples, and RNA yield correlated strongly with the number of cells per subset. Findings and caveats that apply to the study as a whole: Patients with type 1 diabetes made fewer insertions and deleted more nucleotides at VDJ recombination sites, implying thymic rearrangement abnormalities. Shorter templates might have been favored by PCR, but patient and control samples were amplified and corrected together, so both groups would have been affected equally by any skew. Because cDNA was sequenced instead of genomic DNA, activated cells with high expression could be over-represented, although the groups did not differ in activation or CD3 levels. Type 1 diabetes patients showed a moderate but significant shortening of TCRB CDR3 length in all four CD4+ subsets. Naive, central memory and regulatory TCRB repertoires appeared to be more similar among patients than among healthy donors. HLA sub-analyses involved small numbers of individuals, so any influence of HLA type on TCRB rearrangement remained unresolved.

From each donor, a single peripheral blood sample of approximately 0.11 L on average was drawn into heparinised tubes. Naive, central memory, regulatory and stem cell-like memory CD4+ T cells were sorted on a BD FACSAria II using a panel including CD45RO, CCR7, CD25, CD127, CD95 and CD27. All sorted populations exceeded 98% purity. PBMCs were separated immediately by Lymphoprep density gradient centrifugation and were stained directly, without being cultured. Samples were stained and sorted in pairs, with one healthy donor and one patient per experiment, so that batch effects were minimized. The High Capacity cDNA Reverse Transcription Kit was used to reverse transcribe all of the isolated RNA, meaning that expressed TCRB transcripts were what got sequenced. Deep immunoSEQ sequencing was applied to naive, central memory and regulatory T cell samples, giving an average of roughly 3.5 million total reads per sample. After sorted cells were lysed in RLT buffer, RNA was extracted with DNase-treated RNeasy Micro or Mini kits, with the choice depending on cell number. Each cell subset was processed separately to prevent cross-contamination, with patient and healthy donor samples processed together. TCRB sequences were amplified from cDNA with the immunoSEQ multiplex PCR, producing 87-bp fragments spanning the CDR3 region. Sequencing of the amplicons was done on the Illumina HiSeq platform. In the original analysis: Synthetic template baselines were used to correct PCR bias computationally, reads within Hamming distance 2 were collapsed together, and singletons that could not be merged were discarded. Reads were aligned to IMGT to assign V, D and J genes, CDR3 length, and insertions or deletions at six rearrangement sites. Within each subset, clonotype counts were normalized to sorted cell number, after which true diversity and Gini coefficients were computed with the tcR R package. The overlap coefficient, calculated on TCRB nucleotide sequences, was used to quantify repertoire sharing. Entries here come from immuneACCESS through TCRdb and include only in-frame sequences with V and J called. Some clones fail to appear in such tables; in the studies checked, an unresolved V gene covers under half of the shortfall, and the cause of the remainder is unknown. That table supplies the V and J calls and clone size; D and trimming were determined from the DNA. In this sample the table shows 300,000 to 400,000 clones, roughly 8% of which occur a single time. The ten largest clones take up around 0.44% of the sample.

This clone appeared many times. It lacks a known antigen. Qualities for individual bases were not recorded, and no much larger clone is one base off. This CDR3 is also generated by other DNA sequences in the sample. From the germline V gene, CDR1 is SGHDN and CDR2 is FVKESK. Including cysteine and phenylalanine, the CDR3 has 11 amino acids. Of the read, only the CDR3 DNA is kept; its 33 bases are in frame from base 1. The trim is 6 bases for V and 5 bases for J, with a gap of 4 bases between the germline ends. Recombination linked TRBV14 to TRBJ2-2; there is no confident call for the D gene. This clonotype originated in a woman between 18 and 29 years old in good health. Sequences were obtained from central memory CD4+ T cells from blood. The CDR3 sequence is CASRRTGELFF. The DNA sequence is given as TGTGCCAGCAGACGAACCGGGGAGCTGTTTTTT. Reference TRBV14 and TRBJ2-2 genes cover what lies past the CDR3, so the full variable domain is EAGVTQFPSHSVIEKGQTVTLRCDPISGHDNLYWYRRVMGKEIKFLLHFVKESKQDESGMPNNRFLAERTGGTYSTLKVQPAELEDSGVYFCASRRTGELFFGEGSRLTVL.